This T cell receptor beta chain was documented in a study of blood T cell repertoires in COVID-19 (dated by TCRdb to about 2020). Describing the broader study: Samples covering the acute and convalescent phases of COVID-19 were provided by collaborators in the United States, Italy and Spain. The repertoires were released in a freely available public database intended as a resource for research on the immune response to SARS-CoV-2. The material from the prospective study consisted of cDNA or gDNA derived from T cells, B-cell-depleted T cells, or PBMCs. Where available, HLA class I and class II types were taken from metadata supplied by the sample provider and were not determined by assay-based typing. Samples came from the ongoing ImmuneRACE study (first 160 participants) plus 1,254 subjects from 6 global collaborators. A de-identified subject ID, COVID-19 status, age in years and sex were almost always included in the sample metadata. The dataset comprised deeply sampled blood TCRbeta repertoires from subjects exposed to, actively infected with, or recovered from COVID-19.

For this clone: Which antigen it targets is not known. Base qualities are missing; no much larger clone stands one base away.

The CDR3 holds 18 amino acids from the cysteine to the phenylalanine. The sequence is cut down to CDR3 DNA, 54 bases in frame from base 1. Cut back by 6 bases and 2 bases, the V and J ends lie 25 bases apart. According to the germline V gene (reference sequence), CDR1 reads MNHEY and CDR2 reads SMNVEV. TCRbeta CDR3 regions were amplified from genomic DNA by means of the immunoSEQ Assay, a bias-controlled multiplex PCR. Regarding the original processing steps: Within the assay, amplification of reference gene primers was used to estimate how many nucleated cells each sample contained. To quantify the absolute abundance of each unique TCRbeta CDR3 rearrangement, sequence reads were collapsed and filtered. Productive Simpson clonality was computed per sample as the square root of Simpson's diversity index over productive rearrangements. Held by TCRdb, this immuneACCESS table contains in-frame sequences only and omits some clones. Under half of the omission traces to an unresolved V gene where checked; the cause of the rest is unknown. V and J calls plus clone size are reproduced from that table; the DNA served to infer D and trimming. Within this sample are over 200,000 clones, with roughly four fifths of them counted one time only. The ten largest clones capture 7.6% of the sample.

The collaborating institutions used their own protocols to collect whole blood in K2EDTA tubes. Collaborator samples were shipped for TCRbeta analysis as frozen whole blood, isolated PBMCs, or DNA extracted from either sample type. General study outcomes and caveats: Clinical and demographic metadata were provided uncurated, with the amount varying by source and participant.

The sample comprised peripheral blood. The TCR comes from a woman aged 50 to 60 with active or convalescent COVID-19. The chain uses TRBV27 and TRBJ2-5; the D region possibly corresponds to TRBD1 (7 bases align). The CDR3 is CASRSGLLPGQYQETQYF. The nucleotide sequence is TGTGCCAGCAGATCAGGACTACTCCCGGGACAGTATCAAGAGACCCAGTACTTC.